These T cell receptor beta chains were read from a single sample in a study of HIV-infected patients and healthy controls. Using its own MiXCR run on the 5' RACE reads, TCRdb lists one record per CDR3 protein. The repertoire consists of 13,000 or so distinct CDR3 sequences, with about 9.8% occurring once and the leading ten covering 6.5% to 7.5%. Sequenced sample: blood. These receptors were obtained from an adult in good health. Both conserved end residues are part of each CDR3. Some rows have no size entry. The others give once, few or many, or a class for an expanded clone.

V	J	size	CDR3
TRBV27	TRBJ1-6	medium-sized	CASSLAGTYNSPLHF
TRBV29-1	TRBJ2-1	many	CSVGTGTDAYNEQFF
TRBV7-9	TRBJ1-6	many	CASSAGGEGDRSPLHF
TRBV5-4	TRBJ2-7	NA	CASSLAGDTLSYEQYF
TRBV15	TRBJ1-5	NA	CATSRGGTGSNQPHHF
TRBV20-1	TRBJ1-4	NA	CSASDRGNGEKLFF
TRBV7-9	TRBJ2-7	few	CASSLPEVSLGQYF
TRBV30	TRBJ2-2	NA	CAWSRGGEGELFF
TRBV11-3	TRBJ2-4	medium-sized	CASSINRGVAKNIQYF
TRBV2	TRBJ2-7	medium-sized	CASSEKVAVEQYF